The T cell receptor beta chain described here comes from a study of T cells after yellow fever vaccination. Study background: Preparing low-cell-number fractions relied on SMART-Seq v4 Ultra Low Input. Notes on the study in general: At day 0, almost all vaccine-responding clonotypes escaped detection in the sorted memory subsets.

TCRdb fed the 5' RACE reads into MiXCR, producing one record per CDR3 protein. The sample records approximately 24,000 distinct CDR3 sequences, under 7% being singletons. This clonotype was observed many times. Trimming cost V 1 base and J 5 bases, with 15 bases left between them. This CDR3 is built from 15 residues. Germline V CDR1 and CDR2: SGHVS, FQNEAQ. J is TRBJ2-7 and V is TRBV7-8, with D possibly matching TRBD2 (6 bases). This sequence originates from a man aged 25-45 years who received the YFV17D yellow fever vaccine. The material was PBMCs, either bulk or a sorted T-cell subset (CD4+, CD8+, memory, or dextramer-sorted; not recorded which), obtained 15 days after the yellow fever booster vaccination. The CDR3 reads CASSLVAVGGHEQYF. The CDR3 DNA reads TGTGCCAGCAGCTTAGTGGCGGTCGGGGGACACGAGCAGTACTTC. The whole variable domain, remainder taken from reference TRBV7-8 and TRBJ2-7, is GAGVSQSPRYKVAKRGQDVALRCDPISGHVSLFWYQQALGQGPEFLTYFQNEAQLDKSGLPSDRFFAERPEGSVSTLKIQRTQQEDSAVYLCASSLVAVGGHEQYFGPGTRLTVT.